Sequencing of this T cell receptor beta chain was carried out in a study of cytomegalovirus exposure and HLA in healthy donors. Study-wide results and caveats: TCR beta chains numbering some 160 were designated cytomegalovirus-associated.

The donors were part of the validation cohort, which consisted of about 120 subjects and was separate from the first cohort of several hundred subjects. The assay was immunoSEQ multiplex PCR, and TCRdb's table has in-frame clones only and misses some. The sample yields some 120,000 clones, approximately 91% seen once. This clone showed up just once. Its antigen remains unknown. The source is a man aged 25-45 years in good health and CMV-seronegative. The sample comprised PBMCs.

The CDR3 coding sequence is TGTGCCAGCAGTTCGAGACGGACATACGACAATGAGCAGTTCTTC. Its protein product is CASSSRRTYDNEQFF. The chain joins TRBV27 to TRBJ2-1; maybe TRBD1 (5 bases). V was trimmed by 4 bases and J by 5 bases, leaving 15 bases between them. The CDR3 has 15 amino acids. Germline-derived CDR1 and CDR2 are MNHEY and SMNVEV (reference sequence).